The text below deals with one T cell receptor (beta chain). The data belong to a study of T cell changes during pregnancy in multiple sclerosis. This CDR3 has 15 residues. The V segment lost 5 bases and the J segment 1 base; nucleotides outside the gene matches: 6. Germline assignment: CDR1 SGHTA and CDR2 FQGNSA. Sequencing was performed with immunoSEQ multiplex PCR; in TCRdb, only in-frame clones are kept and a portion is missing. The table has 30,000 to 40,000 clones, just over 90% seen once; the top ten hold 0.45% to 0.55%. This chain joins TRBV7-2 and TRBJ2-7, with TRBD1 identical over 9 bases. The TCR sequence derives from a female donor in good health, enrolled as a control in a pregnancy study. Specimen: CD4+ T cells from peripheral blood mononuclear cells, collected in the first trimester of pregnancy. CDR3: CASSPRTGASYEQYF. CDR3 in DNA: TGTGCCAGCAGCCCACGGACAGGGGCTTCCTACGAGCAGTACTTC.